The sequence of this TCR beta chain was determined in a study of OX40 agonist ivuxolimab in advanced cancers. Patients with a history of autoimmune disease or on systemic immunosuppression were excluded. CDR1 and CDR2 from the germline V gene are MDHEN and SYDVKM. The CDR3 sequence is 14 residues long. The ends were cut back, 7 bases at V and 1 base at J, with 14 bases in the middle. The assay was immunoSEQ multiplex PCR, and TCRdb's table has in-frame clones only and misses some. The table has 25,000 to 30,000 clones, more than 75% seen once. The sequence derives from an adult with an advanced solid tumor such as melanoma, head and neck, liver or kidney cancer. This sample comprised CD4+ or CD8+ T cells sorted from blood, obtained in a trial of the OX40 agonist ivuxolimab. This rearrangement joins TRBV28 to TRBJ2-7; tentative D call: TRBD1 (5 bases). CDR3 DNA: TGTGCCAGCAAGGCCCCAGACAGTTCCTACGAGCAGTACTTC. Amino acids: CASKAPDSSYEQYF.